This TCR beta chain appears in the sequencing data of a study of T cell responses to AZD1222 COVID-19 vaccine (dated by TCRdb to about 2021). Describing the broader study: A total of 230 to 250 trial participants underwent TCR sequencing, of whom some 210 received two doses of AZD1222 and about 25 received two doses of the MenACWY control vaccine. Trial participants were enrolled into age subgroups of 18-55, 56-69 and 70-plus years, which contained roughly 150, 30 and 60 TCR-sequenced participants, respectively. Findings and caveats that apply to the study as a whole: Conclusions about previously exposed vaccinees are limited because only six or seven AZD1222 recipients were SARS-CoV-2 seropositive at baseline. Participants were mostly white British, with more females than males. The authors suggested clonal diversity may have been underestimated. Vaccine-associated CD4 TCRs spanned the whole spike protein, with dominant responses in regions 160-218 and 743-854. Because no day 14 peak-response samples were available, the repertoires could be characterized only after the peak T cell response. A significant rise in spike-specific TCR breadth and depth was observed after two AZD1222 doses relative to day 0 and relative to MenACWY recipients. Reportedly, close to half of the unique spike-specific TCRs recognized epitopes lying outside the regions that are mutated in the B.1.351 and B.1.1.7 variants. In the small 56-69-year group, the increase in depth fell short of significance, most likely because of low power.

Taken with the paper, the label for time point translates to: about 28 days (+/-7) after the second vaccine dose. Because spike-specific TCR depth and breadth did not differ between the two schedules, AZD1222 recipients who got a second dose at roughly 4 weeks were pooled with those who got a second dose at roughly 12 weeks. The vaccinee samples were drawn from two UK trials, COV001 and COV002, one of which was a single-blind randomized controlled phase 2/3 trial testing AZD1222 (ChAdOx1 nCoV-19) in healthy adults. For TCRbeta chain sequencing, PBMC samples from trial participants were taken at day 0 and at day 28 after the second dose. CDR1 MNHEY and CDR2 SVGAGI are derived from the germline V gene. After removal of 7 bases from V and 2 bases from J, the junction retains 6 bases not matched to a gene. Spanning cysteine to phenylalanine, the CDR3 consists of 14 amino acids. The CDR3 DNA has 42 bases and is translated from base 1.

The CDR3 regions of human TCRbeta chains were analyzed by immunosequencing. As for how the authors treated the data: Repertoire TCRs were checked for matches against a reference library of SARS-CoV-2-specific TCRs that had been generated using the MIRA antigen-specificity platform. Breadth was defined as the fraction of unique TCRs that were SARS-CoV-2-associated, and depth was defined as the fraction of total T cells that were SARS-CoV-2-associated. Using the MIRA data, each spike-specific TCR was assigned both to the spike region to which the TCR was reactive and to a CD4 or CD8 class. Log10-transformed breadth and depth values were compared by one-way ANOVA with Sidak's multiple comparisons tests. Here the immuneACCESS table is served through TCRdb, limited to in-frame sequences with V and J called. Missing clones are a known gap in these copies; in checked studies unresolved V genes cover under half, and the rest lacks a known reason. From that table come the V and J calls and clone size; the DNA was used to work out D and trimming. The sample contains over 130,000 clones, over 75% of them found a single time. The top ten constitute roughly 3.2% of the sample.

With respect to this clone: Its antigen has not been determined. Base quality data are lacking; no much larger clone is found one base away.

Sequenced here: peripheral blood, sampled 28 days after the second AZD1222 dose. This clonotype originated in an adult who received the AZD1222 COVID-19 vaccine. This receptor chain uses TRBV6-5 and TRBJ1-2; 8 bases in the middle match TRBD1. For the CDR3, the sequence is CASTRTGTNYGYTF. The sequenced DNA is TGTGCCAGCACCCGGACAGGGACCAACTATGGCTACACCTTC.